This T cell receptor (beta chain) comes out of a study of blood T cell repertoires in COVID-19. The Seattle patients, enrolled during active infection, were followed longitudinally. Germline V CDR1 and CDR2: KGHSH, LQKENI. CDR3 length equals 16 residues. V gave up 0 bases and J gave up 6 bases; unmatched junction bases: 4. Source study methods: Using reference gene primer amplification, nucleated cell counts were estimated. Data came from immunoSEQ multiplex PCR; TCRdb stores just in-frame clones and leaves some out. That table is the source of V, J and clone size, and D and trimming were worked out from the DNA. The data show some 220,000 clones, 70% to 90% seen once.

The rearrangement links TRBV18 to TRBJ2-2; 10 bases map to TRBD2. This TCR came from a woman in her seventies with COVID-19, enrolled during active disease. Specimen: peripheral blood. The CDR3 region is CASSPPGLASAGELFF. CDR3 coding DNA: TGTGCCAGCTCACCACCGGGACTAGCGAGTGCCGGGGAGCTGTTTTTT.